These 27 T cell receptor beta chains were all obtained from the same sample, sequenced in a study of blood T cell repertoires in COVID-19. Produced via immunoSEQ multiplex PCR; TCRdb's table is partial and in-frame only. Among roughly 100,000 clones, around 92% were seen once, and the ten largest hold approximately 5.8%. Sequencing was done on a sample of peripheral blood. Receptors originate from a man over 45 with active COVID-19.

This sequence joins TRBV7-9 and TRBJ2-7; possible D gene TRBD1, 6 bases. This CDR3 region has 15 residues. CDR1 and CDR2 (germline): SEHNR, FQNEAQ (reference sequence). Trimming stripped 5 bases from V and 3 bases from J, with 17 bases between. The CDR3 loop reads CASSPQGNYVYEQYF. The CDR3 region has the DNA TGTGCCAGCAGCCCGCAGGGGAATTATGTCTACGAGCAGTACTTC.

The rearrangement joins TRBV6-2 or TRBV6-3 to TRBJ2-2; 7 bases fit TRBD2. This CDR3 comprises 14 residues. V shed 6 bases and J 4 bases; nucleotides not matched to a gene: 5. The germline V gene has CDR1 MNHEY and CDR2 SVGEGT. The chain's CDR3 is CASSLGLLTGELFF. The CDR3 nucleotides are TGTGCCAGCAGCCTGGGACTACTCACCGGGGAGCTGTTTTTT.

The CDR3 reads CASSIPGTSGRAVVTGELFF. CDR3 DNA: TGTGCCAGCAGTATTCCGGGGACTAGCGGGAGGGCCGTGGTCACCGGGGAGCTGTTTTTT. The V gene is TRBV21-1, the J gene TRBJ2-2; the D call TRBD2 from the table was never checked on the DNA. TRBV21-1 is a known pseudogene. This CDR3 spans 20 amino acids.

The chain couples TRBV28 to TRBJ1-4; maybe TRBD1 (5 bases). The length of the CDR3 is 14 residues. Deletions cut 2 bases from V and 7 bases from J, with 11 bases between. From germline, CDR1 is MDHEN and CDR2 SYDVKM. CDR3 sequence (DNA): TGTGCCAGCAGTTTAGGCAGGGATTCTGAAAAACTGTTTTTT. Translating it yields CASSLGRDSEKLFF.

A word on this clone: The junction departs from the called germline gene at one end, perhaps through a read error. The V call is TRBV11-2, the J call TRBJ2-4; possible D gene TRBD1, 6 bases. The CDR3 is 15 amino acids. Germline CDR1 SGHAT, CDR2 FQNNGV. CDR3 in DNA: TGTGCCAGCAGCTTGGGCCCCTCCTACAGGGACGAAATGGACTTC. Amino acids: CASSLGPSYRDEMDF.

The chain joins TRBV6-2 or TRBV6-3 to TRBJ2-7; D may be TRBD1 (5 bases). Germline CDR1 reads MNHEY; CDR2 reads SVGEGT. There are 13 residues in the CDR3. Trimming cost V 2 bases and J 1 base, with 6 bases left between them. DNA for the CDR3: TGTGCCAGCAGTTACCAGGGTTCCTACGAGCAGTACTTC. Encoded protein: CASSYQGSYEQYF.

The chain combines TRBV5-1 with TRBJ2-1; TRBD2 matches 14 bases. Per the germline V gene, CDR1 is SGHRS and CDR2 is YFSETQ. This CDR3 spans 17 amino acids. Trimming took 4 bases from V and 4 from J; bases not matched to a gene: 7. In DNA, the CDR3 is TGCGCCAGCAGCGAAGGACTAGCGGGAGGACGGTACAATGAGCAGTTCTTC. Translated: CASSEGLAGGRYNEQFF.

The chain joins TRBV9 to TRBJ2-1, with TRBD2 matching over 13 bases. Germline V gene data show CDR1 as SGDLS and CDR2 as YYNGEE. The junction had 10 bases not matched to a gene; V was cut back by 3 bases and J by 10 bases. The CDR3 is 16 amino acids. The CDR3 reads CASSAVSGLAGPEQFF. For the CDR3, the DNA is TGTGCCAGCAGCGCCGTGTCGGGACTAGCGGGACCCGAGCAGTTCTTC.

This chain joins TRBV18 and TRBJ1-1, with D unclear. CDR3 length equals 13 residues. Germline CDR1 is KGHSH and CDR2 is LQKENI. V gave up 3 bases and J gave up 3 bases, with 8 bases separating them. CDR3: CASSPGRDTEAFF. Written as DNA, the CDR3 is TGTGCCAGCTCACCTGGGCGGGACACTGAAGCTTTCTTT.

The V and J genes are TRBV21-1 and TRBJ1-1; the table gives TRBD1 as D, unverified against the DNA. TRBV21-1 is classified as a pseudogene. CDR3 size: 18 residues. The CDR3 sequence is CASSKGPDRGREDTEAFF. In nucleotides, the CDR3 is TGTGCCAGCAGCAAAGGCCCGGACAGGGGGCGAGAGGACACTGAAGCTTTCTTT.

The chain uses TRBV5-1 and TRBJ2-5; 12 nucleotides agree with TRBD2. Germline CDR1 is SGHRS and CDR2 is YFSETQ. The CDR3 extends over 19 amino acids. The V gene end was trimmed by 4 bases and the J gene end by 5 bases; junction bases not matched to a gene: 18. The CDR3, as DNA: TGCGCCAGCAGCCCTCCACAACCTAGCGGGAGGGCCGCAGGGGAGACCCAGTACTTC. Protein: CASSPPQPSGRAAGETQYF.

The J gene is TRBJ1-2, the V gene TRBV28; TRBD1 matches at 7 bases. The CDR3 is 17 residues long. The germline V gene encodes CDR1 MDHEN and CDR2 SYDVKM. The V segment lost 4 bases and the J segment 0 bases; nucleotides outside the gene matches: 11. The CDR3 reads CASSSTGTDDTNYGYTF. The DNA of the CDR3 is TGTGCCAGCAGTTCCACCGGGACAGATGATACTAACTATGGCTACACCTTC.

This clone was seen once. J is TRBJ2-3 and V is TRBV27, with 8 bases aligning to TRBD2. With 4 bases clipped from V and 2 bases from J, the junction kept 14 bases outside the gene matches. Germline V gene lookup returns CDR1 MNHEY and CDR2 SMNVEV (reference sequence). The CDR3 extends over 18 amino acids. The DNA for the CDR3 is TGTGCCAGCAGTTCTACTAGCGGAGCCCGGACCTACACAGATACGCAGTATTTT. It specifies CASSSTSGARTYTDTQYF.

The chain couples TRBV9 to TRBJ2-1; 8 bases agree with TRBD2. CDR1 SGDLS and CDR2 YYNGEE come from the germline V gene. Germline trimming cut 4 bases from V and 3 bases from J; bases unmatched to any gene: 9. This CDR3 contains 16 residues. The CDR3 DNA is TGTGCCAGCAGCCCCCGTCCAGCGGGAGTCTACAATGAGCAGTTCTTC. It yields the protein CASSPRPAGVYNEQFF.

The V gene is TRBV6-2 or TRBV6-3, the J gene TRBJ2-7, with 7 nucleotides matching TRBD1. V dropped 0 bases and J dropped 6; count of bases not matched to a gene: 11. Per the germline V gene, CDR1 is MNHEY and CDR2 is SVGEGT. The CDR3 has 16 amino acids. This CDR3 reads CASSYSIRQGALEQYF. In DNA form, the CDR3 reads TGTGCCAGCAGTTACTCGATTCGACAGGGAGCCCTCGAGCAGTACTTC.

V usage is TRBV5-1 and J usage is TRBJ2-2; D is unclear. V lost 2 bases, J lost 4 bases, and 9 bases lay in between. Germline lookup yields CDR1 SGHRS and CDR2 YFSETQ. The CDR3 contains 14 residues. This CDR3 reads CASSFQSGTGELFF. The CDR3 coding sequence is TGCGCCAGCAGCTTTCAGTCGGGCACCGGGGAGCTGTTTTTT. Full variable domain (remainder filled in from reference TRBV5-1 and TRBJ2-2): KAGVTQTPRYLIKTRGQQVTLSCSPISGHRSVSWYQQTPGQGLQFLFEYFSETQRNKGNFPGRFSGRQFSNSRSEMNVSTLELGDSALYLCASSFQSGTGELFFGEGSRLTVL.

CDR3 nucleotides: TGTGCCAGCAGTGTCACCGGGACAGGGGTTTACAATGAGCAGTTCTTC. Its translation is CASSVTGTGVYNEQFF. The chain links TRBV25-1 to TRBJ2-1; 10 bases are shared with TRBD1. This CDR3 region has 16 residues. The J segment lost 4 bases and the V segment lost 4 bases, leaving 7 bases of the junction unmatched. Germline V gives CDR1 MGHDK, CDR2 SYGVNS.

The V call is TRBV6-1, the J call TRBJ1-1; TRBD1 agrees at 7 bases. From germline, CDR1 is MNHNS and CDR2 SASEGT. CDR3 length: 14 residues. V shed 2 bases and J 4 bases; nucleotides not matched to a gene: 4. CDR3 nucleotides: TGTGCCAGCAGTGAACTGTACAGGGGCACTGAAGCTTTCTTT. Its translation: CASSELYRGTEAFF.

This clone was seen more than once but under ten times. V gene TRBV7-9 combines with J gene TRBJ2-2; a weak D match, TRBD2 (5 bases). The V gene's germline CDR1 is SEHNR and CDR2 FQNEAQ (reference sequence). This CDR3 contains 15 residues. V was pared by 6 bases and J by 4 bases, with 15 bases between. The CDR3, as DNA: TGTGCCAGCAGAGAGGGCACTAGAGGCACCGGGGAGCTGTTTTTT. Amino acids: CASREGTRGTGELFF. Complete variable domain (other parts from reference TRBV7-9 and TRBJ2-2): DTGVSQNPRHKITKRGQNVTFRCDPISEHNRLYWYRQTLGQGPEFLTYFQNEAQLEKSRLLSDRFSAERPKGSFSTLEIQRTEQGDSAMYLCASREGTRGTGELFFGEGSRLTVL.

A note on this clone: At one end the junction does not follow the germline gene, possibly because of a read error. The genes are TRBV6-5 and TRBJ1-1; tentative D call: TRBD1 (6 bases). Germline V gene lookup returns CDR1 MNHEY and CDR2 SVGAGI. The length of the CDR3 is 15 residues. Written as DNA, the CDR3 is TGTGCCAGCAGCCTGGACTCCGGGGGGCTCGCTGAAGTTTTCTTT. This gives the protein CASSLDSGGLAEVFF.

This chain joins TRBV6-1 and TRBJ1-2; 11 bases fit TRBD1. The length of the CDR3 is 16 residues. The germline gives CDR1 MNHNS, CDR2 SASEGT. Trimming cost V 0 bases and J 4 bases; bases outside gene matches: 4. The CDR3: CASSEARGQGVYGYTF. Written as DNA, the CDR3 is TGTGCCAGCAGTGAAGCGCGGGGACAGGGGGTCTATGGCTACACCTTC.

This clone was seen more than once but under ten times. The V gene is TRBV25-1, the J gene TRBJ2-1; no clear D gene. The ends were cut back, 4 bases at V and 6 bases at J, with 13 bases in the middle. Germline V gives CDR1 MGHDK, CDR2 SYGVNS. There are 14 residues in the CDR3. CDR3: CASSVPTRVNEQFF. The CDR3 DNA reads as TGTGCCAGCAGTGTGCCTACTCGTGTCAATGAGCAGTTCTTC. Using reference TRBV25-1 and TRBJ2-1 for the parts outside the CDR3, the full variable domain is EADIYQTPRYLVIGTGKKITLECSQTMGHDKMYWYQQDPGMELHLIHYSYGVNSTEKGDLSSESTVSRIRTEHFPLTLESARPSHTSQYLCASSVPTRVNEQFFGPGTRLTVL.

The rearrangement links TRBV3-1 (or the pseudogene TRBV3-2) to TRBJ2-2; 13 positions match TRBD2. The CDR3 is 16 amino acids. V shed 4 bases, J shed 6 bases, and the junction held 5 bases outside the gene matches. CDR1 is LGHDT and CDR2 is YNNKEL in the germline V gene (reference sequence). In DNA form, the CDR3 reads TGTGCCAGCAGCCGTAGGACTAGCGGGAGAGCCGGGGAGCTGTTTTTT. It translates to CASSRRTSGRAGELFF.

The chain carries TRBV6-5 and TRBJ2-7, with 9 bases identical to TRBD2. Germline V gene sequence: CDR1 MNHEY, CDR2 SVGAGI. CDR3 length equals 14 residues. J was trimmed by 5 bases and V by 6 bases; bases with no gene match: 8. CDR3 in DNA: TGTGCCAGCAGCCTTAGCGGGAGCGGCAACGAGCAGTACTTC. The encoded protein is CASSLSGSGNEQYF.

This sequence joins TRBV7-8 and TRBJ2-4; 9 positions agree with TRBD1. The ends lost 3 bases at V and 0 bases at J; junction bases unmatched: 12. Germline CDR1 SGHVS, CDR2 FQNEAQ. There are 19 residues in the CDR3. This chain's CDR3 is CASSFRPGQGPLAKNIQYF. Written as DNA, the CDR3 is TGTGCCAGCAGCTTCCGGCCGGGACAGGGACCTCTAGCCAAAAACATTCAGTACTTC. The variable domain in full, completed from reference TRBV7-8 and TRBJ2-4, reads GAGVSQSPRYKVAKRGQDVALRCDPISGHVSLFWYQQALGQGPEFLTYFQNEAQLDKSGLPSDRFFAERPEGSVSTLKIQRTQQEDSAVYLCASSFRPGQGPLAKNIQYFGAGTRLSVL.

This sequence joins TRBV4-1 and TRBJ2-6, with 7 nucleotides matching TRBD1. The CDR3 covers 19 residues. The germline gives CDR1 MGHRA, CDR2 YSYEKL. The V segment lost 4 bases and the J segment 0 bases; nucleotides outside the gene matches: 12. CDR3 residues: CASSRGFGQGDSGANVLTF. The CDR3 DNA is TGCGCCAGCAGCCGGGGTTTTGGGCAGGGGGACTCTGGGGCCAACGTCCTGACTTTC.

V is TRBV6-5 and J is TRBJ2-1, with 9 bases fitting TRBD2. J was trimmed by 2 bases and V by 8 bases; bases with no gene match: 7. This CDR3 has 15 amino acids. Germline loops: CDR1 MNHEY, CDR2 SVGAGI. This CDR3 reads CASRSSGSPYNEQFF. CDR3 bases: TGTGCCAGCCGCAGTAGCGGGAGCCCCTACAATGAGCAGTTCTTC.